This is a list of T cell receptor beta chains from one sample in a study of T cells in Graves' hyperthyroidism and ophthalmopathy. One entry per CDR3 protein results from TCRdb running MiXCR on the multiplex PCR reads. The profile shows about 380,000 distinct CDR3 sequences, about 18% of them singletons. Sequencing was performed on blood. These receptors all come from a young man with Graves' ophthalmopathy. Both conserved end residues are part of each CDR3. The D gene is left open where the match is weak. Part of the rows lack a size; the others show once, few, many or a class for expanded clones.

cdr3_nt cdr3_aa j_call d_call clone_size v_call
TGTGCCAGCAGCTTCGGGACGGGGAACACTGAAGCTTTCTTT CASSFGTGNTEAFF TRBJ1-1 . many TRBV7-2
TGTGCCACCAGCAGAGATTCCCCCCTGGCGGGGAGCATTCAGTACTTC CATSRDSPLAGSIQYF TRBJ2-4 . . TRBV15
TGCAGTGCTAGAGCCCCGGATTACAATGAGCAGTTCTTC CSARAPDYNEQFF TRBJ2-1 . . TRBV20-1
TGTGCCAGTAGTTCCAGACAGGGGGCTCGCACTGAAGCTTTCTTT CASSSRQGARTEAFF TRBJ1-1 TRBD1 many TRBV19
TGTGCCAGCAGTTTATTAGGCGGGTTGAGCTACGAGCAGTACTTC CASSLLGGLSYEQYF TRBJ2-7 . many TRBV28
TGTGCCAGCAGCCAAGGCCGAGGACAGGACAATCAGCCCCAGCATTTT CASSQGRGQDNQPQHF TRBJ1-5 TRBD1 . TRBV14
TGTGCCAGCAGCTTACGGGGTATAGGCTATGGCTACACCTTC CASSLRGIGYGYTF TRBJ1-2 . many TRBV7-8
TGTGCCAGCAGCTTAGGGAAGGGGGCAACGCAGTATTTT CASSLGKGATQYF TRBJ2-3 TRBD1 . TRBV7-2
TGTGCCAGTAGTATTTCTATGAACACTGAAGCTTTCTTT CASSISMNTEAFF TRBJ1-1 . few TRBV19
TGTGCCACCAGGGAGTTGACAGGGGTCACTGAAGCTTTCTTT CATRELTGVTEAFF TRBJ1-1 TRBD1 many TRBV10-3
TGTGCCAGCAGCGTAGAGGCAGGGGAAAGTTCACCCCTCCACTTT CASSVEAGESSPLHF TRBJ1-6 . few TRBV9
TGTGCCAGCTCACTCCGGGAGGTTGATGGCTACACCTTC CASSLREVDGYTF TRBJ1-2 . . TRBV18
TGCAGTGCTAGTGGGGACAGGGGGCTTGAAGCTTTCTTT CSASGDRGLEAFF TRBJ1-1 TRBD1 . TRBV20-1
TGCAGTGCTAGAGATGGTCCAGGGGGGATGACCCAGTACTTC CSARDGPGGMTQYF TRBJ2-5 . many TRBV20-1
TGTGCCAGCAGCTTTATCGGAAATTCACCCCTCCACTTT CASSFIGNSPLHF TRBJ1-6 . few TRBV7-2
TGTGCCATCAGTACAGGGGGAGGGGAGACCCAGTACTTC CAISTGGGETQYF TRBJ2-5 . . TRBV10-3
TGTGCCAGCAGCTTAGATCGAAGGACAGAAGCTTTCTTT CASSLDRRTEAFF TRBJ1-1 . many TRBV11-2
TGTGCCACGGCCCTCGTGGCCGGAGACTATGGCTACACCTTC CATALVAGDYGYTF TRBJ1-2 . many TRBV12-3/TRBV12-4
TGCGCCAGCAGCTTAATTGGGACAGCCGAACAAGAGACCCAGTACTTC CASSLIGTAEQETQYF TRBJ2-5 TRBD1 . TRBV11-1
TGCGCCAGCAGTGAACAGGGAAGCCGTACAGATACGCAGTATTTT CASSEQGSRTDTQYF TRBJ2-3 . few TRBV10-2
TGCGCCAGCAGCCCAGTTTTCCGGGACTCGGGCACTGAAGCTTTCTTT CASSPVFRDSGTEAFF TRBJ1-1 . few TRBV4-1
TGTGCCAGCAGCTCAGGACAGACCGGGGAGCTGTTTTTT CASSSGQTGELFF TRBJ2-2 . few TRBV5-5
TGTGCCAGCAGCACCCTCGCCGGGACTAGCGTCGCAGATACGCAGTATTTT CASSTLAGTSVADTQYF TRBJ2-3 TRBD2 many TRBV7-8
TGTGCCAGCAGTTTAGGGGGTTTCTCCTACGAGCAGTACTTC CASSLGGFSYEQYF TRBJ2-7 . many TRBV28
TGTGCCAGCAGTTACTCGGTCTTTGCCCCTAGCACAGATACGCAGTATTTT CASSYSVFAPSTDTQYF TRBJ2-3 . many TRBV6-6
TGTGCCACCAGTGATCGGGCAGCCCTCCGGAGCGAGCAGTACTTC CATSDRAALRSEQYF TRBJ2-7 . many TRBV24-1
TGTGCCAGCAGCTTAGTCTCGATTGGCTCTGGAAACACCATATATTTT CASSLVSIGSGNTIYF TRBJ1-3 . . TRBV7-6
TGCAGCGTTGATCTCGGAGGAAACTATGGCTACACCTTC CSVDLGGNYGYTF TRBJ1-2 . . TRBV29-1
TGCAGTGCTAGGATTAGCGGGGGCCGCGGGACCCAGTACTTC CSARISGGRGTQYF TRBJ2-5 TRBD2 many TRBV20-1
TGTGCCAGCAGCTTGGGGACACCGTCCACAAACACTGAAGCTTTCTTT CASSLGTPSTNTEAFF TRBJ1-1 . few TRBV5-4
TGCAGTGCCAGCTCACCGGGCCCCCAAACTGAAGCTTTCTTT CSASSPGPQTEAFF TRBJ1-1 . . TRBV20-1
TGTGCCAGTAGTATTCCGGGGTTCACAGATACGCAGTATTTT CASSIPGFTDTQYF TRBJ2-3 . few TRBV19
TGTGCCAGCTTTGGACAGGGGAGGTTTATTGACACTGAAGCTTTCTTT CASFGQGRFIDTEAFF TRBJ1-1 TRBD1 . TRBV6-1